This T cell receptor (beta chain) was sequenced in a study of blood T cell repertoires in COVID-19. Study information: Spain, Italy and the United States supplied samples that represented acute and convalescent COVID-19. The cDNA or gDNA used as material had been derived from T cells, B-cell-depleted T cells, or PBMCs.

Libraries were prepared by immunoSEQ multiplex PCR; TCRdb keeps only in-frame clonotypes and omits some of them. The sample shows some 160,000 clones, about 88% of them seen only once. This CDR3 has 13 amino acids. Trimming removed 2 bases from V and 9 bases from J, with 11 bases in between. Germline V lookup: CDR1 MNHEY, CDR2 SVGEGT. This chain joins TRBV6-2 or TRBV6-3 and TRBJ2-1; unclear D gene. Source material: peripheral blood. The source of this sequence is an elderly woman with COVID-19, enrolled during active disease. DNA of the CDR3: TGTGCCAGCAGTTACATGGTAGCCAGTGAGCAGTTCTTC. Translation: CASSYMVASEQFF.